These 21 T cell receptor beta chains came from one sample sequenced in a study of Graves' ophthalmopathy and Graves' hyperthyroidism. RNA transcripts served as template for amplifying TCR beta CDR3 sequences. The workflow started with a first-round RT-PCR run with HTBI primers and then moved on to a second-round multiplex PCR. One entry per CDR3 protein results from TCRdb running MiXCR on the multiplex PCR reads. The table has hundreds of thousands of distinct CDR3 sequences, over 20% seen once. The sample taken for sequencing was peripheral blood. These receptors were obtained from a woman aged 18-29 years with stable Graves' hyperthyroidism. Some clones in this sample may be carry-over from other donors' samples.

Here the CDR3 reads CASSFVGLGELFF. The DNA of the CDR3 is TGTGCCAGCAGCTTCGTGGGACTGGGGGAGCTGTTTTTT. The rearrangement uses TRBV7-6 and TRBJ2-2; D may be TRBD2 (6 bases). V shed 3 bases and J shed 8 bases, with 10 bases lying between them. The CDR3 covers 13 residues. Germline V CDR1 and CDR2: SGHVS, FNYEAQ. Complete variable domain (other parts from reference TRBV7-6 and TRBJ2-2): GAGVSQSPRYKVTKRGQDVALRCDPISGHVSLYWYRQALGQGPEFLTYFNYEAQQDKSGLPNDRFSAERPEGSISTLTIQRTEQRDSAMYRCASSFVGLGELFFGEGSRLTVL.

The V and J genes are TRBV7-8 and TRBJ2-7; D may be TRBD1 (5 bases). The germline gives CDR1 SGHVS, CDR2 FQNEAQ. With 3 bases removed from V and 3 bases from J, the gap between germline ends came to 12 bases. The CDR3 runs to 14 residues. The CDR3 DNA reads as TGTGCCAGCAGCTTTGACAGTGGGCACTACGAGCAGTACTTC. Its protein product is CASSFDSGHYEQYF. The full variable domain, rest sourced from reference TRBV7-8 and TRBJ2-7, is GAGVSQSPRYKVAKRGQDVALRCDPISGHVSLFWYQQALGQGPEFLTYFQNEAQLDKSGLPSDRFFAERPEGSVSTLKIQRTQQEDSAVYLCASSFDSGHYEQYFGPGTRLTVT.

This clonotype appeared many times. The gene calls are TRBV6-5 and TRBJ1-2; 8 nucleotides align to TRBD1. Germline assignment: CDR1 MNHEY and CDR2 SVGAGI. The V gene end was trimmed by 2 bases and the J gene end by 2 bases; junction bases not matched to a gene: 7. The CDR3 runs to 16 residues. CDR3 sequence (DNA): TGTGCCAGCAGTTACGGACAGGGCCTGATGAACTATGGCTACACCTTC. Residues: CASSYGQGLMNYGYTF.

The J gene is TRBJ2-2, the V gene TRBV7-8; unclear D gene. This CDR3 spans 14 amino acids. Trimming left V 3 bases short and J 4 bases short, with 9 bases between. Per germline, CDR1 SGHVS and CDR2 FQNEAQ. DNA of the CDR3: TGTGCCAGCAGCTTTAGCTTTTCCACCGGGGAGCTGTTTTTT. Its protein is CASSFSFSTGELFF.

This clonotype was seen ten or more times. In DNA form, the CDR3 reads TGTGCCTGGAGTCCTCAGGGGGCTGAAGCTTTCTTT. Its protein product is CAWSPQGAEAFF. V usage is TRBV30 and J usage is TRBJ1-1, with 7 nucleotides matching TRBD1. Trimming cost V 2 bases and J 6 bases; bases outside gene matches: 3. Germline-derived CDR1 and CDR2 are GTSNPN and SVGIG (reference sequence). The CDR3 runs to 12 residues.

This clonotype was counted many times. V is TRBV12-5 and J is TRBJ2-5; D remains ambiguous. V was clipped by 1 base and J by 2 bases, with 11 bases between them. The CDR3 consists of 15 residues. Germline V CDR1 and CDR2: LGHNT, FRNRAP. CDR3 nucleotides: TGTGCTAGTGGTTTGGGAAGGACGGAACAAGAGACCCAGTACTTC. It codes for CASGLGRTEQETQYF.

This clonotype was seen repeatedly, ten times or more. This CDR3 is CASIRGAGGYTF. CDR3 coding DNA: TGTGCCAGCATCCGCGGGGCGGGAGGCTACACCTTC. The chain employs TRBV6-1 and TRBJ1-2; weak D call: TRBD1 (5 bases). From germline, CDR1 is MNHNS and CDR2 SASEGT. The length of the CDR3 is 12 residues. V lost 7 bases to trimming and J lost 8 bases, with 14 bases between them.

This clonotype has only a few counts. J is TRBJ1-1 and V is TRBV20-1; maybe TRBD1 (5 bases). This CDR3 is 15 amino acids long. Germline V gene sequence: CDR1 DFQATT, CDR2 SNEGSKA (reference sequence). V gave up 2 bases and J gave up 3 bases, with 16 bases separating them. In nucleotides, the CDR3 is TGCAGTGCTAGATCGCCTATCGGAGGGGACACTGAAGCTTTCTTT. The encoded protein is CSARSPIGGDTEAFF.

The genes are TRBV6-1 and TRBJ2-5; a possible D gene is TRBD1 (7 bases). Germline CDR1 reads MNHNS; CDR2 reads SASEGT. V was pared by 4 bases and J by 4 bases, with 16 bases between. The CDR3 totals 15 residues. CDR3 DNA: TGTGCCAGCAGTGTAGGAGGGGGCACCTTAGAGACCCAGTACTTC. It encodes CASSVGGGTLETQYF.

This chain links TRBV29-1 with TRBJ2-6; D not certain. The CDR3 sequence is 16 residues long. Trimming removed 8 bases from V and 0 bases from J, with 17 bases in between. CDR1 and CDR2 from the germline V gene are SQVTM and ANQGSEA. For the CDR3, the DNA is TGCAGCCCCAAGGCTCTATCCAGCTCTGGGGCCAACGTCCTGACTTTC. As protein: CSPKALSSSGANVLTF.

This clonotype came up many times. Sequence at one end of the junction differs from germline and may be a read error. The chain joins TRBV12-3 or TRBV12-4 to TRBJ1-6, with D tentatively TRBD1 (5 bases). The CDR3 totals 15 residues. CDR3: CASSSGGVYNSPPHF. For the CDR3, the DNA is TGTGCCAGCAGTTCGGGGGGAGTCTATAATTCACCCCCCCACTTT.

This clonotype was seen many times. The V call is TRBV6-5, the J call TRBJ2-5, with 7 bases identical to TRBD1. The trim removed 4 bases at V and 5 bases at J, leaving 7 bases unmatched. Germline V gene lookup returns CDR1 MNHEY and CDR2 SVGAGI. There are 14 residues in the CDR3. The CDR3 sequence is CASSSQTGSETQYF. CDR3 sequence (DNA): TGTGCCAGCAGTTCACAGACAGGGTCTGAGACCCAGTACTTC.

This chain uses TRBV7-2 with TRBJ2-2, with unresolved D. Germline lookup yields CDR1 SGHTA and CDR2 FQGNSA. The CDR3 has 15 residues. Trimming left V 1 base short and J 0 bases short, with 6 bases between. The CDR3 DNA reads TGTGCCAGCAGCTTAGTGGGGACGAACACCGGGGAGCTGTTTTTT. Translating gives CASSLVGTNTGELFF.

This clonotype was counted a single time. The CDR3 does not close with the conserved phenylalanine or tryptophan, likely indicating a read error. The chain is built from TRBV7-6 and TRBJ1-2; D remains unclear. The germline V gene has CDR1 SGHVS and CDR2 FNYEAQ. CDR3 length: 14 residues. Trimming left V 3 bases short and J 4 bases short, with 12 bases between. CDR3 region: CASSFAEGGYGYTY. In nucleotides, the CDR3 is TGTGCCAGCAGCTTTGCTGAGGGTGGCTATGGCTACACCTAC.

This clonotype was seen at least ten times. This chain connects TRBV5-1 to TRBJ1-1; 7 positions agree with TRBD1. Germline values: CDR1 SGHRS, CDR2 YFSETQ. Germline trimming cut 4 bases from V and 3 bases from J; bases unmatched to any gene: 9. This CDR3 region has 15 residues. Here the CDR3 reads CASSNRQGGDTEAFF. CDR3 nucleotides: TGCGCCAGCAGCAACCGACAGGGAGGAGACACTGAAGCTTTCTTT.

The chain employs TRBV5-1 and TRBJ2-7, with a possible D match to TRBD2 (7 bases). With 4 bases removed from V and 2 bases from J, the gap between germline ends came to 16 bases. Per the germline V gene, CDR1 is SGHRS and CDR2 is YFSETQ. There are 15 residues in the CDR3. The CDR3 protein is CASSMGGGQPYEQYF. As DNA, the CDR3 is TGCGCCAGCAGCATGGGGGGGGGCCAGCCCTACGAGCAGTACTTC.

The gene calls are TRBV30 and TRBJ1-2, with TRBD1 matching over 8 bases. The CDR3 is made up of 12 amino acids. J was trimmed by 7 bases and V by 7 bases; bases with no gene match: 8. In germline, CDR1 is GTSNPN, CDR2 SVGIG (reference sequence). The CDR3 protein is CASASGGSGYTF. CDR3 bases: TGTGCCTCGGCTTCAGGGGGCTCTGGCTACACCTTC.

This clonotype was seen many times. The CDR3 bases are TGTGCCAGCACCAAAACCCGGGCCCTCGGGGAGCTGTTTTTT. This translates into CASTKTRALGELFF. This chain joins TRBV6-1 and TRBJ2-2; D is unclear. There are 14 residues in the CDR3. Trimming pared 7 bases from V and 7 bases from J, leaving 16 bases between. Looked up from germline, CDR1 is MNHNS and CDR2 is SASEGT.

This clonotype was picked up many times. The V call is TRBV2, the J call TRBJ1-1, with D perhaps TRBD1 (5 bases). Trimming stripped 5 bases from V and 6 bases from J, with 10 bases between. This CDR3 comprises 12 residues. The germline V gene has CDR1 SNHLY and CDR2 FYNNEI. CDR3 loop: CASSSGTAEAFF. CDR3 bases: TGTGCCAGCAGTTCAGGGACCGCTGAAGCTTTCTTT.

The chain joins TRBV3-1 to TRBJ2-7, with TRBD2 matching over 7 bases. Unmatched junction bases numbered 9, after V lost 1 base and J lost 6 bases. Germline assignment: CDR1 LGHDT and CDR2 YNNKEL (reference sequence). The CDR3 contains 15 residues. CDR3 residues: CASSQAGLAVVEQYF. The CDR3 DNA sequence: TGTGCCAGCAGCCAAGCGGGGCTAGCGGTAGTCGAGCAGTACTTC.

This clonotype was picked up many times. The V call is TRBV6-2 or TRBV6-3, the J call TRBJ2-7, with TRBD2 matching over 10 bases. Germline-derived CDR1 and CDR2 are MNHEY and SVGEGT. The junction had 5 bases not matched to a gene; V was cut back by 2 bases and J by 1 base. The CDR3 length is 16 residues. CDR3 in amino acids: CASSYRGSGGSYEQYF. The CDR3 DNA is TGTGCCAGCAGTTACCGCGGTAGCGGGGGGTCCTACGAGCAGTACTTC.